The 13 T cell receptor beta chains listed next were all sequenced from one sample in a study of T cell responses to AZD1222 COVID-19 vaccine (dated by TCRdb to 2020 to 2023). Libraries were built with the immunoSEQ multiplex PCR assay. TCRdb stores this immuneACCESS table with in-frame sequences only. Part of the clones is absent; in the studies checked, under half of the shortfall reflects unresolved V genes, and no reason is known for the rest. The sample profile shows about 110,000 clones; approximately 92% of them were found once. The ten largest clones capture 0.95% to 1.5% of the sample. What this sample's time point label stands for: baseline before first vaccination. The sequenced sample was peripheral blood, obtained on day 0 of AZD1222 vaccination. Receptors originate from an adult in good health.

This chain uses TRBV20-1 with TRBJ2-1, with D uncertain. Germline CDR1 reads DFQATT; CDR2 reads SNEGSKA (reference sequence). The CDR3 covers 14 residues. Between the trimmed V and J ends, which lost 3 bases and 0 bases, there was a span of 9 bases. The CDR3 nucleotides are TGCAGTGCTAGTCATCCGGGCTCCTACAATGAGCAGTTCTTC. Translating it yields CSASHPGSYNEQFF.

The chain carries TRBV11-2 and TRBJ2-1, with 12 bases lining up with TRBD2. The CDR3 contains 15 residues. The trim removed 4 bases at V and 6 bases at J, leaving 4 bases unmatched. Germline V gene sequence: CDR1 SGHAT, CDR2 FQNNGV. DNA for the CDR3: TGTGCCAGCAGCTCTAGCGGGGGGGCCGGCAATGAGCAGTTCTTC. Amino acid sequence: CASSSSGGAGNEQFF.

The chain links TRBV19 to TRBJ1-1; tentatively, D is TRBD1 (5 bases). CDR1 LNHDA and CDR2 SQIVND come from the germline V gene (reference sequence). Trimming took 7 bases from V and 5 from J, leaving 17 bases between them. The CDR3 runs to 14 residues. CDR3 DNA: TGTGCCAGTATTTCAGGGTCGGTCGTGACTGAAGCTTTCTTT. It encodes CASISGSVVTEAFF.

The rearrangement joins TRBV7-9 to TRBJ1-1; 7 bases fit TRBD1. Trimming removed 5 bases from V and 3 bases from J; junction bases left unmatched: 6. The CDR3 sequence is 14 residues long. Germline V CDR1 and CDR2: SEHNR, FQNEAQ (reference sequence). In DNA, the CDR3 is TGTGCCAGCAGCCTCTTTACAGGGGACACTGAAGCTTTCTTT. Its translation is CASSLFTGDTEAFF.

CDR3 loop: CASSRPGSGELFF. Written as DNA, the CDR3 is TGTGCCAGCAGTCGCCCGGGTTCCGGGGAGCTGTTTTTT. The genes are TRBV12-3 or TRBV12-4 and TRBJ2-2; D is unresolved. The ends were cut back, 5 bases at V and 6 bases at J, with 10 bases in the middle. CDR3 size: 13 residues.

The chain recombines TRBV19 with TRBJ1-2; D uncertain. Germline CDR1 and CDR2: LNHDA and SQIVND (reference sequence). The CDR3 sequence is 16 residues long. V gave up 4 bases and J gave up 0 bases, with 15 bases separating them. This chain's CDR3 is CASSNPDQMANYGYTF. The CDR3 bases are TGTGCCAGTAGTAATCCTGATCAGATGGCTAACTATGGCTACACCTTC.

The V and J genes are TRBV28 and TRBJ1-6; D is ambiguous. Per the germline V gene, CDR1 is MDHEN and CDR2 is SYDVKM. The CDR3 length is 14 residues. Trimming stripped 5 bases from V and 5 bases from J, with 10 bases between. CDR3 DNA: TGTGCCAGCAGTCCTCACACGGATAATTCACCCCTCCACTTT. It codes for CASSPHTDNSPLHF.

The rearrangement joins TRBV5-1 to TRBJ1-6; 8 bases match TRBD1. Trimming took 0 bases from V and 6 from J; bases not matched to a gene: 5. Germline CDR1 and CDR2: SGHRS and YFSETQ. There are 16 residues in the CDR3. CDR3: CASSLAGQGSNSPLHF. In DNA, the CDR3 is TGCGCCAGCAGCTTGGCCGGACAGGGAAGTAATTCACCCCTCCACTTT.

CDR3 residues: CASRRGTGGAGLRGEQYF. CDR3 coding DNA: TGTGCCAGCAGACGCGGGACAGGGGGCGCCGGCCTTCGGGGCGAGCAGTACTTC. The gene calls are TRBV14 and TRBJ2-7, with 12 bases aligning to TRBD1. From germline, CDR1 is SGHDN and CDR2 FVKESK. The CDR3 runs to 18 residues. V dropped 6 bases and J dropped 6; count of bases not matched to a gene: 18.

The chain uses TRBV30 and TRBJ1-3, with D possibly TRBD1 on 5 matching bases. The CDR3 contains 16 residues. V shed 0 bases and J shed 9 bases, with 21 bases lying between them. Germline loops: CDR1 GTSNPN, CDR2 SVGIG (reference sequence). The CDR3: CAWSVRGRGRSGTIYF. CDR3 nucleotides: TGTGCCTGGAGTGTACGAGGGAGGGGACGTAGTGGCACCATATATTTT.

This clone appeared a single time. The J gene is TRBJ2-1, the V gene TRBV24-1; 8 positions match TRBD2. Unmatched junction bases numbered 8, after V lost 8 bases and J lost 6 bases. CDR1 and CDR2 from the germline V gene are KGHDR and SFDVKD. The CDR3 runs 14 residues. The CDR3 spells CATMAGGSINEQFF. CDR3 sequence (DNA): TGTGCCACCATGGCGGGAGGATCGATCAATGAGCAGTTCTTC.

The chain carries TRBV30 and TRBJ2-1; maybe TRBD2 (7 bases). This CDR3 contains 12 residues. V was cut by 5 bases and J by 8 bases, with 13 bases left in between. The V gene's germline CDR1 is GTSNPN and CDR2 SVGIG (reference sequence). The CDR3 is CAWLGGAHEQFF. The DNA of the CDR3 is TGTGCCTGGTTGGGGGGGGCCCATGAGCAGTTCTTC. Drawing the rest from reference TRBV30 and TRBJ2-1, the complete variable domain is SQTIHQWPATLVQPVGSPLSLECTVEGTSNPNLYWYRQAAGRGLQLLFYSVGIGQISSEVPQNLSASRPQDRQFILSSKKLLLSDSGFYLCAWLGGAHEQFFGPGTRLTVL.

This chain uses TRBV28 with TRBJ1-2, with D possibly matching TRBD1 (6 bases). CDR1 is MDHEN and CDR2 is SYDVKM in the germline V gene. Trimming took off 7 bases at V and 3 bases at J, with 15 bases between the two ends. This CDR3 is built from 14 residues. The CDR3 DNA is TGTGCCAGCAACTTTCCTTCAGGGGACTATGGCTACACCTTC. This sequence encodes CASNFPSGDYGYTF.